This TCR beta chain was documented in a study of cytomegalovirus exposure and HLA in healthy donors (dated by TCRdb to about 2017). Context from the whole study: The roughly 670 repertoires of the first cohort and the 95 to 150 validation repertoires were produced on the same platform, according to a later analysis. The study aimed to test whether signatures of past pathogen exposure could be identified by cataloging public T cell receptors. In addition to the first cohort of 650 to 750 subjects, a separate validation cohort of 120 different subjects was used. To predict cytomegalovirus infection status, the study brought together high-throughput TCR immunosequencing, statistical association of individual TCRs with disease status, and machine learning.

The library was obtained by the immunoSEQ multiplex PCR assay. On the study's bioinformatics: A statistical classification framework was developed to diagnose cytomegalovirus status using the catalog of TCR beta chain sequences. Drawn from immuneACCESS, this table holds only the in-frame rearrangements with V and J called that TCRdb kept. Clones are partly lost; checked studies trace under half to an unresolved V gene and leave the rest unexplained. That table supplies the V and J calls and clone size; D and trimming were determined from the DNA. The sample table contains about 89,000 clones; only one count was recorded for roughly 84% of them. Of the sample, 12% falls within the top ten clones. For this clone: It has no known antigen specificity. At one end, the junction sequence differs from germline, possibly due to a read error.

What the authors observed across the whole study: A few of the identified cytomegalovirus-associated TCR beta chains were confirmed in vitro to be specific for cytomegalovirus antigens. A later analysis had no HLA typing for the validation cohort, so co-occurrence there was scored across all 130 or so repertoires. The classifier was reported to diagnose cytomegalovirus status with high specificity and sensitivity in both the original cohort and the validation cohort. Of the cluster scores, about 94% were above 0 in a later analysis, which found that TCRs clustered in the first cohort also tended to co-occur in the 95 to 150 validation repertoires. In the study, some 180 TCR beta chains were listed as associated with cytomegalovirus. According to the authors, the approach could potentially be generalized to other disease states and immunological phenotypes. While some public TCRs were present in many individuals, most TCR sequences turned up only very rarely across donors.

CDR1 and CDR2 were assigned from the germline V gene (reference sequence) as LNHDA and SQIVND. Counted from cysteine to phenylalanine, this CDR3 has 15 amino acids. Solely the CDR3 DNA is kept, with 45 bases framed from the first base. Donors formed part of the validation cohort, which comprised 120 subjects and was distinct from the first cohort of fewer than 750 subjects. The sequencing input was PBMCs. The rearrangement combines TRBV19 with TRBJ2-7; 15 bases in the middle match TRBD2. The origin of this receptor is a woman younger than 30 in good health and CMV-seropositive. The nucleotides are TGTGCCAGTAGTACCTCCGGGACTAGCGGGGGGCCGATCCACTTC. Its coded protein is CASSTSGTSGGPIHF.